The source of this TCR beta chain is a study of blood T cell repertoires in COVID-19. Using immunoSEQ multiplex PCR, the repertoire was profiled, and TCRdb retains in-frame clones only, with some absent. The data show 150,000 to 200,000 clones, with around four fifths seen just once and about an eighth held by the top ten. Between the trimmed V and J ends, which lost 1 base and 3 bases, there was a span of 13 bases. Germline CDR1 and CDR2: SGHNT and YENEEA. The CDR3 extends over 15 amino acids. This TCR came from a man in his 70s who had recovered from COVID-19. V and J are TRBV11-3 and TRBJ2-7; the D is unclear. Input material: peripheral blood. The CDR3 DNA reads TGTGCCAGCAGCTTAGTCGCCCAACGAGGCTACGAGCAGTACTTC. Amino acid sequence: CASSLVAQRGYEQYF.